Below, 25 T cell receptor beta chains from the same sample are listed, as sequenced in a study of siplizumab effects on memory and regulatory T cells. Some clones are missing from TCRdb's copy, which holds only in-frame ones; the method was immunoSEQ multiplex PCR. This repertoire shows about 120,000 clones, about 94% found once; its top ten account for under 2%. The specimen was non-Treg CD4+ T cells sorted from blood. Source of these receptors: a human donor in good health.

The rearrangement uses TRBV2 and TRBJ2-1; possible D gene TRBD2, 6 bases. This CDR3 has 15 residues. Germline CDR1 is SNHLY and CDR2 is FYNNEI. Between the trimmed V and J ends, which lost 2 bases and 7 bases, there was a span of 15 bases. The CDR3, as DNA: TGTGCCAGCAGTGAAATGGGGGGTTCAAAAAATGAGCAGTTCTTC. Translated: CASSEMGGSKNEQFF. The variable domain in full, completed from reference TRBV2 and TRBJ2-1, reads EPEVTQTPSHQVTQMGQEVILRCVPISNHLYFYWYRQILGQKVEFLVSFYNNEISEKSEIFDDQFSVERPDGSNFTLKIRSTKLEDSAMYFCASSEMGGSKNEQFFGPGTRLTVL.

This clone was seen only once. The gene calls are TRBV7-9 and TRBJ1-4; perhaps TRBD1 as D (6 bases). The CDR3 has 15 amino acids. With 1 base removed from V and 4 bases from J, the gap between germline ends came to 10 bases. CDR1 SEHNR and CDR2 FQNEAQ come from the germline V gene (reference sequence). Here the CDR3 DNA reads TGTGCCAGCAGCTTAGATAACAGGGATAATGAAAAACTGTTTTTT. Its protein is CASSLDNRDNEKLFF.

The chain is built from TRBV19 and TRBJ1-5; D perhaps matches TRBD1 (5 bases). Per germline, CDR1 LNHDA and CDR2 SQIVND (reference sequence). This CDR3 has 14 amino acids. With 9 bases removed from V and 0 bases from J, the gap between germline ends came to 12 bases. The CDR3 region has the DNA TGTGCCAGCAAGCGGGACCTTAGCAATCAGCCCCAGCATTTT. This sequence encodes CASKRDLSNQPQHF.

V and J are TRBV10-3 and TRBJ2-5; 7 bases align to TRBD2. V dropped 4 bases and J dropped 2; count of bases not matched to a gene: 13. This CDR3 is built from 17 residues. Germline V gene sequence: CDR1 ENHRY, CDR2 SYGVKD. CDR3 DNA: TGTGCCATCAGTGTGGGATCCAGCGGGGTAAAACAAGAGACCCAGTACTTC. Its translation is CAISVGSSGVKQETQYF.

This clone has a handful of counts. V gene TRBV2 combines with J gene TRBJ1-6; D is unresolved. The CDR3 length is 14 residues. Trimming took off 3 bases at V and 7 bases at J, with 10 bases between the two ends. CDR1 is SNHLY and CDR2 is FYNNEI in the germline V gene. The CDR3 nucleotides are TGTGCCAGCAGTGACCCAGAAAAGAATTCACCCCTCCACTTT. It translates to CASSDPEKNSPLHF.

This clone has only one observation. As DNA, the CDR3 is TGTGCCTGGAGTGGGAGAAACGAGCAGTACTTC. It yields the protein CAWSGRNEQYF. The chain links TRBV30 to TRBJ2-7, with D unclear. The CDR3 sequence is 11 residues long. Trimming left V 1 base short and J 5 bases short, with 6 bases between. Per the germline V gene, CDR1 is GTSNPN and CDR2 is SVGIG (reference sequence).

The J gene is TRBJ1-2, the V gene TRBV5-6, with D tentatively TRBD1 (5 bases). This CDR3 region has 19 residues. Germline assignment: CDR1 SGHDT and CDR2 YYEEEE. Trimming shortened V by 4 bases and J by 0 bases, and 25 bases separated the two germline ends. CDR3 loop: CASSPLLQGPMLANYGYTF. The CDR3 DNA reads as TGTGCCAGCAGCCCGCTCCTGCAGGGACCCATGTTAGCTAACTATGGCTACACCTTC.

The CDR3 sequence is CASSHTALWDEQYF. DNA for the CDR3: TGTGCCAGCAGCCATACGGCGTTATGGGACGAGCAGTACTTC. The rearrangement joins TRBV4-2 to TRBJ2-7, with no clear D. CDR3 size: 14 residues. Between the trimmed V and J ends, which lost 3 bases and 5 bases, there was a span of 14 bases. Germline assignment: CDR1 LGHNA and CDR2 YNFKEQ.

The V gene is TRBV21-1, the J gene TRBJ2-6; no check of the table's D call, TRBD1, against the DNA was made. TRBV21-1 is reported as a pseudogene. The CDR3 runs to 16 residues. The CDR3 nucleotides read TGTGCCAGCAGCAACAGGTCCCGCTCTGGGGCCAACGTCCTGACTTTC. This sequence encodes CASSNRSRSGANVLTF.

The chain links TRBV4-2 to TRBJ2-1; TRBD2 agrees at 13 bases. V dropped 4 bases and J dropped 7; count of bases not matched to a gene: 7. The CDR3 covers 16 residues. The germline V gene encodes CDR1 LGHNA and CDR2 YNFKEQ. CDR3 nucleotide sequence: TGTGCCAGCAGCCCCGAACTAGCGGGGGGGCGTAATGAGCAGTTCTTC. Residues: CASSPELAGGRNEQFF.

The chain carries TRBV9 and TRBJ2-7, with D perhaps TRBD1 (6 bases). This CDR3 contains 13 residues. Germline CDR1 is SGDLS and CDR2 is YYNGEE. Trimming pared 5 bases from V and 6 bases from J, leaving 15 bases between. DNA of the CDR3: TGTGCCAGCAGGGCGGCAGGGGCGAGCGAGCAGTACTTC. The encoded protein is CASRAAGASEQYF.

The CDR3 bases are TGTGCCAGCAGCTCCTTCGGGAGCGGGCCCACAGATACGCAGTATTTT. It translates to CASSSFGSGPTDTQYF. The chain combines TRBV5-4 with TRBJ2-3, with D maybe TRBD2 (6 bases). Per the germline V gene, CDR1 is SGHNT and CDR2 is YYREEE (reference sequence). This CDR3 is built from 16 residues. Trimming shortened V by 3 bases and J by 2 bases, and 16 bases separated the two germline ends.

This sequence joins TRBV5-1 and TRBJ2-3, with 10 nucleotides matching TRBD1. CDR3 length: 14 amino acids. Germline CDR1 reads SGHRS; CDR2 reads YFSETQ. Trimming at V came to 3 bases and at J to 4 bases, leaving 2 bases not matched to a gene. As DNA, the CDR3 is TGCGCCAGCAGCTACGGACAGGGGGCAGATACGCAGTATTTT. As protein: CASSYGQGADTQYF.

The V and J genes are TRBV6-1 and TRBJ1-4; TRBD1 matches 9 bases. The CDR3 totals 13 residues. Germline V CDR1 and CDR2: MNHNS, SASEGT. The V gene end was trimmed by 6 bases and the J gene end by 11 bases; junction bases not matched to a gene: 7. In DNA, the CDR3 is TGTGCCAGCAGGGGACAGGGAGAGGGGAAACTGTTTTTT. As protein: CASRGQGEGKLFF.

This clone was seen a handful of times. J is TRBJ1-6 and V is TRBV19; 9 bases match TRBD1. Germline V gene lookup returns CDR1 LNHDA and CDR2 SQIVND (reference sequence). The CDR3 consists of 16 residues. J was trimmed by 10 bases and V by 3 bases; bases with no gene match: 10. CDR3 protein: CASSIAPTGGGSPLHF. DNA for the CDR3: TGTGCCAGTAGTATCGCCCCCACAGGGGGCGGCTCACCCCTCCACTTT.

This chain links TRBV18 with TRBJ2-2; D is perhaps TRBD1 (5 bases). V lost 6 bases, J lost 6 bases, and 20 bases lay in between. The CDR3 extends over 16 amino acids. CDR1 is KGHSH, CDR2 LQKENI, per germline. The CDR3 protein is CASSPTEGAGPGELFF. The CDR3, as DNA: TGTGCCAGCTCCCCCACGGAAGGGGCAGGACCCGGGGAGCTGTTTTTT.

The chain links TRBV18 to TRBJ2-5; no clear D. Trimming cost V 3 bases and J 5 bases, with 7 bases left between them. The CDR3 has 12 residues. From germline, CDR1 is KGHSH and CDR2 LQKENI. The CDR3 bases are TGTGCCAGCTCACCCCCGCTGGAGACCCAGTACTTC. Protein product: CASSPPLETQYF. Drawing the rest from reference TRBV18 and TRBJ2-5, the complete variable domain is NAGVMQNPRHLVRRRGQEARLRCSPMKGHSHVYWYRQLPEEGLKFMVYLQKENIIDESGMPKERFSAEFPKEGPSILRIQQVVRGDSAAYFCASSPPLETQYFGPGTRLLVL.

The chain couples TRBV5-6 to TRBJ1-2, with TRBD1 identical over 7 bases. The CDR3 runs to 14 residues. V dropped 4 bases and J dropped 4; count of bases not matched to a gene: 7. Germline values: CDR1 SGHDT, CDR2 YYEEEE. This chain's CDR3 is CASSGPGGPYGYTF. Written as DNA, the CDR3 is TGTGCCAGCAGCGGGCCAGGGGGTCCCTATGGCTACACCTTC.

The V gene is TRBV5-1, the J gene TRBJ2-5; D possibly corresponds to TRBD2 (6 bases). CDR1 SGHRS and CDR2 YFSETQ come from the germline V gene. The CDR3 has 15 amino acids. V was cut by 6 bases and J by 5 bases, with 20 bases left in between. The CDR3 spells CASKPLTGVGETQYF. The CDR3 nucleotides are TGCGCCAGCAAACCTCTAACGGGAGTTGGGGAGACCCAGTACTTC.

The chain carries TRBV7-2 and TRBJ2-7; maybe TRBD1 (6 bases). V was clipped by 5 bases and J by 3 bases, with 11 bases between them. The CDR3 is 13 amino acids. CDR1 SGHTA and CDR2 FQGNSA come from the germline V gene. Here the CDR3 reads CASSRGRGYEQYF. CDR3 coding DNA: TGTGCCAGCAGCCGGGGCAGGGGCTACGAGCAGTACTTC.

The chain joins TRBV11-2 to TRBJ2-7, with D tentatively TRBD1 or TRBD2 (5 bases each). V was clipped by 8 bases and J by 9 bases, with 11 bases between them. Germline-derived CDR1 and CDR2 are SGHAT and FQNNGV. The length of the CDR3 is 10 residues. CDR3 protein: CASGPGPQYF. As DNA, the CDR3 is TGTGCCAGCGGACCGGGACCGCAGTACTTC.

This clone was found once. V is TRBV10-3 and J is TRBJ2-5, with D perhaps matching TRBD1 (5 bases). Germline CDR1 is ENHRY and CDR2 is SYGVKD. This CDR3 has 14 amino acids. V was shortened by 6 bases and J by 4 bases, with 15 bases between the two germline ends. The CDR3 loop is CAIRNHQGIETQYF. DNA of the CDR3: TGTGCCATCAGAAATCACCAGGGTATAGAGACCCAGTACTTC.

The chain combines TRBV27 with TRBJ1-4; D is unclear. The CDR3 runs to 14 residues. Germline V gene lookup returns CDR1 MNHEY and CDR2 SMNVEV (reference sequence). V lost 2 bases and J 8 bases, leaving 12 bases between the germline ends. CDR3 coding DNA: TGTGCCAGCAGTTTAGTCGGCGTAGGGGAAAAACTGTTTTTT. As protein: CASSLVGVGEKLFF.

The chain is built from TRBV4-1 and TRBJ2-5; 8 nucleotides match TRBD2. Germline V gene lookup returns CDR1 MGHRA and CDR2 YSYEKL. The CDR3 sequence is 14 residues long. The V segment lost 6 bases and the J segment 4 bases; nucleotides outside the gene matches: 7. DNA of the CDR3: TGCGCCAGCAGTCCCTCGGGAGGGGGAGAGACCCAGTACTTC. Its protein product is CASSPSGGGETQYF.

The chain couples TRBV27 to TRBJ2-4; weak D call: TRBD2 (6 bases). The length of the CDR3 is 16 residues. The V and J ends lost 3 bases and 1 base respectively, with 13 bases between them. Germline V lookup: CDR1 MNHEY, CDR2 SMNVEV (reference sequence). The CDR3 DNA reads as TGTGCCAGCAGTTTTTTGGGACTTCGTGCCAAAAACATTCAGTACTTC. Translated, it gives CASSFLGLRAKNIQYF.